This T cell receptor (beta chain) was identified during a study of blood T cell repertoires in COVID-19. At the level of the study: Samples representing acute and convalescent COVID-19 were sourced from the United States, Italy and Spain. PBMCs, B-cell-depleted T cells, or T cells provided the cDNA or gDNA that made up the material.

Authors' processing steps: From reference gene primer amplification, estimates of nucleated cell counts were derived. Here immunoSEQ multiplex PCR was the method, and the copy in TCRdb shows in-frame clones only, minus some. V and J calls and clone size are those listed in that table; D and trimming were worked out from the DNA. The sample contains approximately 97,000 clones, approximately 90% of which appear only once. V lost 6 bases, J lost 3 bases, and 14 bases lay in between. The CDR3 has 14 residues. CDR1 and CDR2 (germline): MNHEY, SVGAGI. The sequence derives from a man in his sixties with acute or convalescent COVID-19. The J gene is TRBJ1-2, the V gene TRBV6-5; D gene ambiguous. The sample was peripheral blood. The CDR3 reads CASRPPGPDYGYTF. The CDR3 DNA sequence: TGTGCCAGCAGACCCCCAGGCCCGGACTATGGCTACACCTTC.